This entry lists 3 T cell receptor beta chains sequenced from one sample in a study of blood T cell repertoires in COVID-19. Only in-frame clones appear in the TCRdb table, and some are missing; sequencing was by immunoSEQ multiplex PCR. Of just over 150,000 clones detected, around 89% appear once; the ten largest clones hold roughly 15%. What was sequenced was peripheral blood. These receptors were obtained from a middle-aged woman with acute or convalescent COVID-19.

V gene TRBV4-1 combines with J gene TRBJ1-4, with TRBD1 as a possible D gene (5 bases). Germline CDR1 reads MGHRA; CDR2 reads YSYEKL. The V end was cut by 6 bases, the J end by 8 bases, with 10 bases between. The CDR3 is 12 residues long. The CDR3 protein is CASREGREKLFF. In nucleotides, the CDR3 is TGCGCCAGCAGGGAGGGACGGGAAAAACTGTTTTTT.

The genes are TRBV5-4 and TRBJ2-7; the D gene is possibly TRBD1 (5 bases). This CDR3 region has 15 residues. V was clipped by 0 bases and J by 2 bases, with 12 bases between them. Germline-derived CDR1 and CDR2 are SGHNT and YYREEE (reference sequence). CDR3 in amino acids: CASSLAETETYEQYF. As DNA, the CDR3 is TGTGCCAGCAGCTTGGCCGAGACAGAAACCTACGAGCAGTACTTC.

The genes are TRBV29-1 and TRBJ2-1; no definite D call. V was cut by 1 base and J by 4 bases, with 11 bases left in between. This CDR3 is built from 14 residues. CDR1 is SQVTM and CDR2 is ANQGSEA in the germline V gene. CDR3 sequence: CSVEVFSEYNEQFF. The CDR3 nucleotides read TGCAGCGTTGAAGTTTTTTCAGAATACAATGAGCAGTTCTTC.